This T cell receptor (beta chain) appears in the sequencing data of a study of CXCR3-negative and CXCR3-positive naive CD8 T cells. Naive CD8+ T cells were CD45RO-CCR7+CD27+CD95-. In preparing the TRB cDNA libraries, 5' RACE with UMI labels was used. TCRdb reprocessed the 5' RACE reads and reports one entry per CDR3 protein, with no DNA. The sample table includes some 130,000 distinct CDR3 sequences. Notes on this clonotype: As yet, its antigen is unknown.

Study-level findings and limits: Memory CD8+ cells showed much lower diversity, while both naive subsets displayed comparably high diversity. A higher hydrophobicity marked the TRB CDR3s of CXCR3-positive naive cells versus CXCR3-negative naive cells. Memory cells differed in TRBV-TRBJ usage, but naive CXCR3-negative and CXCR3-positive cells had similar usage.

The sequence was obtained from a human donor in good health. Some clones in this sample may be carry-over from other donors' samples. The sequenced sample was naive CXCR3- CD8+ T cells from blood. Noted subset: CD45RO-CCR7+CD27+CD95- naive CD8+ T cells lacking CXCR3 (TNR3-).

This CDR3 is CSVEDPRAEGWNTEAFF. The V and J genes are TRBV29-1 and TRBJ1-1. CDR1 is SQVTM, CDR2 ANQGSEA, per germline. The CDR3 runs 17 residues.